The 8 T cell receptor beta chains below come from one sample, sequenced in a study of PD-1 blockade in classical Hodgkin lymphoma. After autologous stem cell transplantation all patients relapsed, and prior brentuximab vedotin exposure differed between cohorts. The repertoire was sequenced with immunoSEQ multiplex PCR; TCRdb's copy has only in-frame clones and lacks some. The sample consists of roughly 15,000 clones, approximately 80% of them appearing once. Sequencing used peripheral blood mononuclear cells (PBMCs), obtained at baseline. The source of these receptors is a human donor with classical Hodgkin lymphoma.

This chain joins TRBV5-1 and TRBJ2-5, with 8 positions matching TRBD2. Germline V CDR1 and CDR2: SGHRS, YFSETQ. The CDR3 is made up of 16 amino acids. J lost 4 bases, V lost 7 bases, and 15 bases had no gene match. The CDR3 is CASALTGGLIGETQYF. The CDR3 bases are TGCGCCAGCGCCCTGACGGGGGGGCTTATTGGAGAGACCCAGTACTTC. The whole variable domain, remainder taken from reference TRBV5-1 and TRBJ2-5, is KAGVTQTPRYLIKTRGQQVTLSCSPISGHRSVSWYQQTPGQGLQFLFEYFSETQRNKGNFPGRFSGRQFSNSRSEMNVSTLELGDSALYLCASALTGGLIGETQYFGPGTRLLVL.

The V and J genes are TRBV5-1 and TRBJ2-5; D unclear. V gave up 0 bases and J gave up 1 base, with 4 bases separating them. Germline V gene sequence: CDR1 SGHRS, CDR2 YFSETQ. The CDR3 sequence is 13 residues long. This chain's CDR3 is CASSLEGQETQYF. CDR3 DNA sequence: TGCGCCAGCAGCTTGGAGGGCCAAGAGACCCAGTACTTC. Full variable domain (rest looked up from reference TRBV5-1 and TRBJ2-5): KAGVTQTPRYLIKTRGQQVTLSCSPISGHRSVSWYQQTPGQGLQFLFEYFSETQRNKGNFPGRFSGRQFSNSRSEMNVSTLELGDSALYLCASSLEGQETQYFGPGTRLLVL.

The chain joins TRBV6-6 to TRBJ2-3, with no clear D. Germline CDR1 MNHNY, CDR2 SVGAGI (reference sequence). The CDR3 extends over 12 amino acids. Trimming took off 1 base at V and 6 bases at J, with 5 bases between the two ends. DNA for the CDR3: TGTGCCAGCAGTTACTGGTTGGATACGCAGTATTTT. Translated, it gives CASSYWLDTQYF.

This clone has only a few counts. The chain joins TRBV2 to TRBJ2-7; D call uncertain. Trimming stripped 1 base from V and 2 bases from J, with 9 bases between. This CDR3 comprises 14 residues. The germline gives CDR1 SNHLY, CDR2 FYNNEI. The CDR3 sequence is CASSEGGYTYEQYF. Here the CDR3 DNA reads TGTGCCAGCAGTGAAGGCGGTTACACCTACGAGCAGTACTTC.

CDR3 DNA: TGTGCCAGCGAGGAGGGGGAGCAGTACTTC. It is translated as CASEEGEQYF. The chain is built from TRBV6-1 and TRBJ2-7, with D perhaps TRBD2 (6 bases). V lost 8 bases, J lost 7 bases, and 9 bases lay in between. Per germline, CDR1 MNHNS and CDR2 SASEGT. The CDR3 is 10 amino acids.

V usage is TRBV18 and J usage is TRBJ1-2; D is unresolved. Trimming pared 2 bases from V and 4 bases from J, leaving 14 bases between. The length of the CDR3 is 15 residues. The germline gives CDR1 KGHSH, CDR2 LQKENI. This CDR3 reads CASSPNFGVGYGYTF. The CDR3 DNA reads as TGTGCCAGCTCACCAAACTTTGGGGTCGGCTATGGCTACACCTTC.

This clone was observed a few times. This sequence joins TRBV7-9 and TRBJ2-5; D possibly corresponds to TRBD1 (5 bases). The CDR3 length is 14 residues. Germline V gene lookup returns CDR1 SEHNR and CDR2 FQNEAQ (reference sequence). With 5 bases removed from V and 0 bases from J, the gap between germline ends came to 10 bases. The DNA for the CDR3 is TGTGCCAGCAGCCGACAGTCGTACCAAGAGACCCAGTACTTC. Protein: CASSRQSYQETQYF.

The V call is TRBV19, the J call TRBJ2-1; tentatively, D is TRBD2 (6 bases). This CDR3 region has 14 residues. CDR1 LNHDA and CDR2 SQIVND come from the germline V gene (reference sequence). V dropped 4 bases and J dropped 6 bases, with 13 bases sitting between them. The CDR3 loop is CASSRGEIFNEQFF. The DNA for the CDR3 is TGTGCCAGTAGTAGGGGGGAAATATTCAATGAGCAGTTCTTC.